This T cell receptor (beta chain) is drawn from a study of blood T cell repertoires in COVID-19. Looking at the study overall: Collection of acute and convalescent COVID-19 samples took place in the United States, Italy and Spain.

CDR1 is SGHVS, CDR2 FQNEAQ, per germline. This CDR3 comprises 15 residues. Trimming removed 5 bases at V and 0 bases at J, with 11 bases between. Data came from immunoSEQ multiplex PCR; TCRdb stores just in-frame clones and leaves some out. The profile shows some 76,000 clones, around 80% of them singletons. The table lists this clone with a few counts. The V call is TRBV7-8, the J call TRBJ1-3; D might be TRBD1 (5 bases). This receptor was taken from a man in his fifties or sixties with acute or convalescent COVID-19. The sample was peripheral blood. CDR3 protein: CASSTTVFSGNTIYF. CDR3 bases: TGTGCCAGCAGCACGACAGTGTTCTCTGGAAACACCATATATTTT.